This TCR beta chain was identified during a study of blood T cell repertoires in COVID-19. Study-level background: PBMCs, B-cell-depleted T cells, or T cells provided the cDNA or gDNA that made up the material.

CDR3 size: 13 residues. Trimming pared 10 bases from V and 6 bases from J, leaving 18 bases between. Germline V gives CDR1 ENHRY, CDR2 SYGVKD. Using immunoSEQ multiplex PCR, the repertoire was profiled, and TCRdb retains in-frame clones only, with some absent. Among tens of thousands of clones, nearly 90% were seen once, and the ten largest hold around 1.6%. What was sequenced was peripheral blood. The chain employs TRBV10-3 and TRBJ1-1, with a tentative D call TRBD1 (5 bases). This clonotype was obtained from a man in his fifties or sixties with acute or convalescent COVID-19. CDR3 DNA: TGTGCCACCCGCAGGGAGGAACTCGCTGAAGCTTTCTTT. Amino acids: CATRREELAEAFF.